The clone carrying this T cell receptor (beta chain) was recorded at least ten times. Its target is unknown. Each CDR3 protein is one row after TCRdb ran MiXCR on the 5' RACE reads. The sample lists approximately 400,000 distinct CDR3 sequences, 18% occurring once. These data belong to a study of T-cell memory formation after mild COVID-19. The junction had 1 base not matched to a gene; V was cut back by 0 bases and J by 3 bases. This CDR3 has 15 amino acids. Germline CDR1 is LGHNA and CDR2 is YSLEER. Whole-study findings and limits: There was no confirmation that second-wave clones peaking on day 37 were SARS-CoV-2 specific. The study found contracting CD4+ clones mainly in CM and EM and contracting CD8+ clones in EMRA.

Sequenced material: PBMCs or a T cell subset sorted from them (not recorded which). This TCR was sampled from a man between 18 and 35 years old who had mild COVID-19 (a few samples of this study predate the infection). Cell type and time point are not known. V gene TRBV4-3 combines with J gene TRBJ2-7, with 11 bases that match TRBD1. CDR3 sequence (DNA): TGCGCCAGCAGCCAAGAGGGGACAGGGGGCTACGAGCAGTACTTC. It specifies CASSQEGTGGYEQYF.